The sequence of this T cell receptor (beta chain) was determined in a study of shared clonotypes between healthy human individuals. Study in general: Donors consisted of a couple of women and a few men between 18 and 49.

From germline, CDR1 is SGHTS and CDR2 YDEGEE. V shed 3 bases and J 5 bases; nucleotides not matched to a gene: 4. There are 14 residues in the CDR3. Terminally differentiated effector memory CD45RA+ cells were excluded from the naive CD8 cells, which were CD45RO-negative and positively selected for CCR7. TCRdb's table, derived via immunoSEQ multiplex PCR, lists solely in-frame clones and lacks some. The repertoire consists of about 680,000 clones, with about 91% occurring once and the leading ten covering approximately 25%. The receptor's source is a man in his thirties or forties in good health. Specimen: naive CD8+ T cells sorted from blood. This chain uses TRBV5-8 with TRBJ1-1, with 10 positions matching TRBD1. CDR3 sequence (DNA): TGTGCCAGCAGCTGGGGACAGGGGTATACTGAAGCTTTCTTT. It yields the protein CASSWGQGYTEAFF.